Shown below are 10 T cell receptor beta chains from a single sample sequenced in a study of CD8 T cells in Susac syndrome. RNA amounts of about 0.5 to 1 ug underwent reverse transcription with random hexamers. TCRdb analysed the immunoSEQ multiplex PCR reads with MiXCR anew, one entry per CDR3 protein. The data hold roughly 150,000 distinct CDR3 sequences, with just under 95% observed a single time. Sequencing used CD8+ T cells from PBMCs. The receptors come from a human donor with Susac syndrome.

The gene calls are TRBV19 and TRBJ2-7; D call uncertain. Germline loops: CDR1 LNHDA, CDR2 SQIVND (reference sequence). V lost 3 bases and J 1 base, leaving 7 bases between the germline ends. The CDR3 totals 13 residues. For the CDR3, the DNA is TGTGCCAGTAGTATGGTGCTTTCCTACGAGCAGTACTTC. It translates to CASSMVLSYEQYF.

The V and J genes are TRBV5-6 and TRBJ1-4, with D unclear. Trimming shortened V by 0 bases and J by 8 bases, and 11 bases separated the two germline ends. CDR1 is SGHDT, CDR2 YYEEEE, per germline. The CDR3 covers 14 residues. The CDR3 region has the DNA TGTGCCAGCAGCTTGGGTAGGGCGTCCGAAAAACTGTTTTTT. Protein: CASSLGRASEKLFF.

This clonotype has just one count. This sequence joins TRBV29-1 and TRBJ2-7, with TRBD2 matching over 10 bases. The CDR3 is made up of 16 amino acids. CDR1 SQVTM and CDR2 ANQGSEA come from the germline V gene. The V gene end was trimmed by 4 bases and the J gene end by 0 bases; junction bases not matched to a gene: 9. The CDR3 DNA reads as TGCAGCGTTGTCCGGACTAGCGGAGAGCCCTCCTACGAGCAGTACTTC. Translation gives CSVVRTSGEPSYEQYF.

The V and J genes are TRBV6-4 and TRBJ2-3; D is unclear. The CDR3 contains 13 residues. CDR1 and CDR2 from the germline V gene are MRHNA and SNTAGT. Trimming removed 2 bases from V and 2 bases from J, with 5 bases in between. CDR3 coding DNA: TGTGCCAGCAGTGACCAGAACACAGATACGCAGTATTTT. Translation gives CASSDQNTDTQYF.

The table lists this clonotype with a count of one. The chain couples TRBV5-5 to TRBJ1-5; no clear D. V gave up 2 bases and J gave up 1 base, with 10 bases separating them. The CDR3 contains 15 residues. Germline-derived CDR1 and CDR2 are SGHKS and YYEKEE (reference sequence). CDR3 sequence reads: CASSFEEGSNQPQHF. CDR3 sequence (DNA): TGTGCCAGCAGCTTTGAGGAAGGCAGCAATCAGCCCCAGCATTTT.

The CDR3 bases are TGTGCCAGCAGTTTCCAGGGGCACATAAACCAGCCCCAGCATTTT. It specifies CASSFQGHINQPQHF. The chain links TRBV12-3 or TRBV12-4 to TRBJ1-5; tentatively, D is TRBD1 (6 bases). Between the trimmed V and J ends, which lost 3 bases and 7 bases, there was a span of 16 bases. The length of the CDR3 is 15 residues.

The J gene is TRBJ2-1, the V gene TRBV3-1; D perhaps matches TRBD2 (5 bases). Germline CDR1 and CDR2: LGHDT and YNNKEL (reference sequence). This CDR3 comprises 17 residues. With 3 bases removed from V and 2 bases from J, the gap between germline ends came to 17 bases. The CDR3: CASSHQEPGFAYNEQFF. The CDR3 DNA reads as TGTGCCAGCAGCCACCAAGAACCGGGATTCGCCTACAATGAGCAGTTCTTC.

The chain links TRBV9 to TRBJ1-2, with D possibly being TRBD1 (5 bases). This CDR3 has 14 residues. Trimming removed 3 bases at V and 2 bases at J, with 11 bases between. Germline assignment: CDR1 SGDLS and CDR2 YYNGEE. The CDR3 here is CASSALDRNYGYTF. CDR3 nucleotide sequence: TGTGCCAGCAGCGCATTAGACAGAAACTATGGCTACACCTTC.

The chain joins TRBV28 to TRBJ2-3; 9 bases are a match to TRBD2. CDR1 MDHEN and CDR2 SYDVKM come from the germline V gene. This CDR3 contains 16 residues. V was clipped by 2 bases and J by 3 bases; unmatched bases: 6. The CDR3 sequence is CASSLGASGVTDTQYF. CDR3 coding DNA: TGTGCCAGCAGTTTAGGCGCTAGCGGGGTGACAGATACGCAGTATTTT.

The rearrangement uses TRBV6-6 and TRBJ1-4; weak D call: TRBD1 (6 bases). V was cut by 6 bases and J by 6 bases, with 14 bases left in between. CDR1 MNHNY and CDR2 SVGAGI come from the germline V gene (reference sequence). The CDR3 has 14 amino acids. CDR3: CASRAWAGDEKLFF. The CDR3 nucleotides read TGTGCCAGCAGGGCTTGGGCAGGGGATGAAAAACTGTTTTTT.